The 19 T cell receptor beta chains below all came from one sample that was sequenced in a study of shared clonotypes between healthy human individuals. Assay used: immunoSEQ multiplex PCR; TCRdb lists only in-frame clones, some missing. The sample shows millions of clones, 85% to 95% of them seen only once. What was sequenced was naive CD4+ T cells sorted from blood. The subset: CD45RA+ positively selected. The receptors were gathered from a man younger than 35 in good health.

The rearrangement links TRBV5-1 to TRBJ1-2; D ambiguous. Germline V gene sequence: CDR1 SGHRS, CDR2 YFSETQ. The CDR3 is 15 amino acids. Deletions cut 4 bases from V and 5 bases from J, with 18 bases between. CDR3 in amino acids: CASSVVWADEYGYTF. The CDR3 DNA sequence: TGCGCCAGCAGCGTAGTTTGGGCCGATGAGTATGGCTACACCTTC.

The chain employs TRBV5-8 and TRBJ2-3; 9 bases are a match to TRBD1. Trimming removed 0 bases from V and 4 bases from J; junction bases left unmatched: 6. The CDR3 runs to 16 residues. Germline CDR1 reads SGHTS; CDR2 reads YDEGEE. The CDR3 spells CASSLGGTGSADTQYF. In nucleotides, the CDR3 is TGTGCCAGCAGCTTGGGAGGGACAGGGTCCGCAGATACGCAGTATTTT. Full variable domain (missing parts from reference TRBV5-8 and TRBJ2-3): EAGVTQSPTHLIKTRGQQATLRCSPISGHTSVYWYQQALGLGLQFLLWYDEGEERNRGNFPPRFSGRQFPNYSSELNVNALELEDSALYLCASSLGGTGSADTQYFGPGTRLTVL.

The chain is built from TRBV4-1 and TRBJ1-2; no definite D call. Trimming removed 1 base from V and 0 bases from J, with 15 bases in between. Per germline, CDR1 MGHRA and CDR2 YSYEKL. The CDR3 covers 17 residues. The CDR3 DNA reads as TGCGCCAGCAGCCAAGTAAACAACCGACCCACTAACTATGGCTACACCTTC. It codes for CASSQVNNRPTNYGYTF.

The V and J genes are TRBV30 and TRBJ2-5, with D perhaps TRBD2 (7 bases). Per germline, CDR1 GTSNPN and CDR2 SVGIG (reference sequence). V was pared by 3 bases and J by 9 bases, with 14 bases between. The CDR3 extends over 12 amino acids. The CDR3 DNA reads TGTGCCTGGAGGGGAGGGACAAATGCCCAGTACTTC. This sequence encodes CAWRGGTNAQYF.

The V gene is TRBV10-3, the J gene TRBJ2-5, with 8 bases fitting TRBD1. Germline CDR1 is ENHRY and CDR2 is SYGVKD. With 4 bases clipped from V and 5 bases from J, the junction kept 6 bases outside the gene matches. The CDR3 is 14 amino acids. Written as DNA, the CDR3 is TGTGCCATCAGTGCCACAGGGGGTCACGAGACCCAGTACTTC. This sequence encodes CAISATGGHETQYF.

This CDR3 reads CASSLKTGLTANYGYTF. The CDR3 region has the DNA TGTGCCAGTAGTCTGAAGACTGGGCTTACAGCTAACTATGGCTACACCTTC. The chain uses TRBV19 and TRBJ1-2; unclear D gene. V gave up 5 bases and J gave up 0 bases, with 19 bases separating them. Germline V gene data show CDR1 as LNHDA and CDR2 as SQIVND (reference sequence). The CDR3 is made up of 17 amino acids.

The gene calls are TRBV28 and TRBJ2-7; unclear D gene. The V and J ends lost 2 bases and 2 bases respectively, with 10 bases between them. The CDR3 is made up of 14 amino acids. Looked up from germline, CDR1 is MDHEN and CDR2 is SYDVKM. The CDR3 region is CASSLTSRTYEQYF. The CDR3 coding sequence is TGTGCCAGCAGTTTAACTTCTCGAACCTACGAGCAGTACTTC.

The genes are TRBV9 and TRBJ1-2; TRBD1 matches at 7 bases. The CDR3 sequence is 13 residues long. The germline V gene encodes CDR1 SGDLS and CDR2 YYNGEE. V dropped 3 bases and J dropped 8; count of bases not matched to a gene: 7. The CDR3 nucleotides read TGTGCCAGCAGCGACGACAGGGCGGAAGGCTACACCTTC. Amino acid sequence: CASSDDRAEGYTF. The full variable domain, completed using reference TRBV9 and TRBJ1-2, is DSGVTQTPKHLITATGQRVTLRCSPRSGDLSVYWYQQSLDQGLQFLIQYYNGEERAKGNILERFSAQQFPDLHSELNLSSLELGDSALYFCASSDDRAEGYTFGSGTRLTVV.

J is TRBJ2-3 and V is TRBV7-9; either TRBD1 or TRBD2 may fit D (5 bases each). Trimming removed 4 bases from V and 0 bases from J, with 14 bases in between. The CDR3 is made up of 16 amino acids. Germline loops: CDR1 SEHNR, CDR2 FQNEAQ (reference sequence). The CDR3 here is CASSSLRGVSTDTQYF. DNA of the CDR3: TGTGCCAGCAGCTCATTGAGGGGCGTGAGCACAGATACGCAGTATTTT.

The chain links TRBV5-1 to TRBJ2-3; no reliable D call. This CDR3 region has 14 residues. The V end lost 4 bases, the J end lost 0 bases, and 9 bases lay between the germline ends. CDR1 and CDR2 (germline): SGHRS, YFSETQ. The CDR3: CASSQTSSTDTQYF. For the CDR3, the DNA is TGCGCCAGCAGCCAGACTTCTAGCACAGATACGCAGTATTTT.

The chain carries TRBV5-6 and TRBJ2-5; 7 bases match TRBD1. CDR1 and CDR2 (germline): SGHDT, YYEEEE. The CDR3 has 15 amino acids. V was pared by 0 bases and J by 4 bases, with 6 bases of the junction left unmatched. CDR3: CASSLEQGIGETQYF. DNA for the CDR3: TGTGCCAGCAGCTTGGAACAGGGGATAGGAGAGACCCAGTACTTC.

The gene calls are TRBV9 and TRBJ1-4; D is uncertain. Germline CDR1 reads SGDLS; CDR2 reads YYNGEE. V gave up 0 bases and J gave up 8 bases, with 14 bases separating them. The CDR3 has 15 amino acids. The CDR3 protein is CASSVVGQPYEKLFF. Written as DNA, the CDR3 is TGTGCCAGCAGCGTAGTCGGGCAGCCATACGAAAAACTGTTTTTT.

The rearrangement links TRBV7-8 to TRBJ2-5; tentatively, D is TRBD1 or TRBD2 (5 bases each). This CDR3 has 14 amino acids. Germline-derived CDR1 and CDR2 are SGHVS and FQNEAQ. Trimming left V 0 bases short and J 1 base short, with 6 bases between. The CDR3 region has the DNA TGTGCCAGCAGCTTAGCGGGGACCCAAGAGACCCAGTACTTC. Protein sequence: CASSLAGTQETQYF.

The chain links TRBV2 to TRBJ1-4; a weak D match, TRBD1 (6 bases). Trimming took 6 bases from V and 5 from J, leaving 16 bases between them. CDR1 and CDR2 from the germline V gene are SNHLY and FYNNEI. The CDR3 is made up of 15 amino acids. CDR3 DNA: TGTGCCAGCAGGGGGGGAACAGGGATGAATGAAAAACTGTTTTTT. Protein: CASRGGTGMNEKLFF.

In the case of this clone: Here the CDR3 omits its conserved ending phenylalanine or tryptophan, so a read error is the likely source. It is unclear where the CDR3 begins or ends on the DNA, so no DNA is shown, and the CDR3 is as TCRdb lists it. The chain joins TRBV20-1 to TRBJ1-2; TRBD1, as called in the table, went unchecked against the DNA. The V gene's germline CDR1 is DFQATT and CDR2 SNEGSKA (reference sequence). The CDR3 is 11 amino acids in total, end residues counted. CDR3 amino acids: CSARDADRTGI.

The chain has TRBV6-6 and TRBJ1-5; D is ambiguous. From germline, CDR1 is MNHNY and CDR2 SVGAGI (reference sequence). The CDR3 loop spans 14 amino acids. The germline V and J ends were trimmed by 6 bases and 1 base, with 10 bases remaining between them. The CDR3 DNA follows: TGTGCCAGCAGCCGCGACTTAAGCAATCAGCCCCAGCATTTT. Residues: CASSRDLSNQPQHF.

Worth noting for this clone: The sample holds other DNA sequences that translate to the same CDR3. The rearrangement links TRBV30 to TRBJ1-1; D call uncertain. This CDR3 has 13 residues. The germline V gene has CDR1 GTSNPN and CDR2 SVGIG (reference sequence). Trimming removed 0 bases from V and 1 base from J, with 6 bases in between. The CDR3 region has the DNA TGTGCCTGGAGTGTAAAGAGGAACACTGAAGCTTTCTTT. This gives the protein CAWSVKRNTEAFF.

This clone appeared a single time. CDR3 sequence: CASQVPGEKLFF. The CDR3 bases are TGTGCCAGCCAGGTTCCGGGGGAAAAACTGTTTTTT. The chain couples TRBV28 to TRBJ1-4; D gene uncertain. The germline V gene has CDR1 MDHEN and CDR2 SYDVKM. The CDR3 runs 12 residues. Trimming shortened V by 8 bases and J by 8 bases, and 12 bases separated the two germline ends.

The gene calls are TRBV5-1 and TRBJ1-2, with D perhaps matching TRBD1 (5 bases). V dropped 5 bases and J dropped 4 bases, with 15 bases sitting between them. This CDR3 has 14 residues. Germline V gene data show CDR1 as SGHRS and CDR2 as YFSETQ. The CDR3 nucleotides read TGCGCCAGCAGTTCGGGGCTCGACGGCTATGGCTACACCTTC. Amino acid sequence: CASSSGLDGYGYTF.